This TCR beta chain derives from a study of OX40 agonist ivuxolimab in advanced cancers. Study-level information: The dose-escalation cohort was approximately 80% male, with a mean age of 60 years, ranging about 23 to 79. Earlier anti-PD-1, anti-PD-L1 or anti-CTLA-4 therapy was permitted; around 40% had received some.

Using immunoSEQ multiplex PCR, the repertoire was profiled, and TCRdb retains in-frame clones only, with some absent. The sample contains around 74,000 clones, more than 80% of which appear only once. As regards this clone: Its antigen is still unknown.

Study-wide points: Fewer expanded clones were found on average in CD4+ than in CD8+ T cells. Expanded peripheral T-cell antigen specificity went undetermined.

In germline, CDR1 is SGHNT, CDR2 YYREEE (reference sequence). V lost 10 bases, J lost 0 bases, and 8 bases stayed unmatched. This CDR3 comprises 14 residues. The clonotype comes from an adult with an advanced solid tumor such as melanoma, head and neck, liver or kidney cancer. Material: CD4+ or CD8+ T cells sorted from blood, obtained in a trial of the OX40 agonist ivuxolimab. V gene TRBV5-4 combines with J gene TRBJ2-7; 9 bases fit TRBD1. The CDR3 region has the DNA TGTGCCGTCCAACCGACAGGGGGCTCCTACGAGCAGTACTTC. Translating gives CAVQPTGGSYEQYF.